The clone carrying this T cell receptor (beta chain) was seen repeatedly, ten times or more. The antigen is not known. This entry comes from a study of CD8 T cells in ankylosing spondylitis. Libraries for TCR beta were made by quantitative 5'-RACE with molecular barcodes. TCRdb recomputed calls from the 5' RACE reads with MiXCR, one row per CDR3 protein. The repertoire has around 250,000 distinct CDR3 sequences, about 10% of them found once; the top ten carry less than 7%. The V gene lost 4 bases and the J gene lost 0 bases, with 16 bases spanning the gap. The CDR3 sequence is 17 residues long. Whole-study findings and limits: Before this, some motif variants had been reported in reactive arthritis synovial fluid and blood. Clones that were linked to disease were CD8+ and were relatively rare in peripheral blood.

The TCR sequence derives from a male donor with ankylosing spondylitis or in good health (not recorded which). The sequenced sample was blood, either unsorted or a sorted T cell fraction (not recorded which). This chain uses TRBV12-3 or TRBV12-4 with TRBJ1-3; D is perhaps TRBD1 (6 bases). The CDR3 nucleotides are TGTGCCAGCAGTTGGCGGCAACAGGGCCGCTCTGGAAACACCATATATTTT. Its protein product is CASSWRQQGRSGNTIYF.